The 20 T cell receptor beta chains presented below share a single source sample, sequenced in a study of shared clonotypes between healthy human individuals. Data came from immunoSEQ multiplex PCR; TCRdb stores just in-frame clones and leaves some out. The table has millions of clones, about 92% seen once. CD45RO negativity and positive selection for CCR7 defined naive CD8 cells, a population that excluded terminally differentiated effector memory CD45RA+ cells. Sequenced input: naive CD8+ T cells from PBMCs. The receptors here all came from a man aged 18 to 30 in good health. Some clones in this sample may be carry-over from other donors' samples.

The chain is built from TRBV4-1 and TRBJ2-2; 11 bases agree with TRBD2. The CDR3 contains 16 residues. J gave up 1 base and V 3 bases, and 1 base lay outside the gene matches. Germline CDR1 MGHRA, CDR2 YSYEKL. The CDR3 reads CASSHGTSGNTGELFF. The DNA of the CDR3 is TGCGCCAGCAGCCACGGGACTAGCGGGAACACCGGGGAGCTGTTTTTT.

This sequence joins TRBV7-2 and TRBJ2-7; D uncertain. The germline V gene encodes CDR1 SGHTA and CDR2 FQGNSA. The CDR3 has 14 amino acids. V was pared by 5 bases and J by 2 bases, with 13 bases between. This CDR3 reads CASSQTMRAYEQYF. CDR3 coding DNA: TGTGCCAGCAGCCAAACTATGAGAGCCTACGAGCAGTACTTC.

This chain links TRBV6-5 with TRBJ2-7; 9 bases align to TRBD1. The CDR3 consists of 16 residues. V dropped 0 bases and J dropped 2; count of bases not matched to a gene: 5. Germline V lookup: CDR1 MNHEY, CDR2 SVGAGI. The CDR3: CASSYSEGDRAYEQYF. The DNA for the CDR3 is TGTGCCAGCAGTTACTCGGAGGGGGACAGGGCCTACGAGCAGTACTTC.

The J gene is TRBJ2-5, the V gene TRBV10-3, with 7 bases aligning to TRBD1. This CDR3 region has 17 residues. J gave up 0 bases and V 6 bases, and 13 bases lay outside the gene matches. Germline loops: CDR1 ENHRY, CDR2 SYGVKD. As DNA, the CDR3 is TGTGCCATCAGCTACAGGGGTGGCGGATTTGACCAAGAGACCCAGTACTTC. It yields the protein CAISYRGGGFDQETQYF.

This chain connects TRBV7-6 to TRBJ2-1; D remains unclear. Per the germline V gene, CDR1 is SGHVS and CDR2 is FNYEAQ. The V gene lost 3 bases and the J gene lost 6 bases, with 6 bases spanning the gap. This CDR3 is built from 12 residues. CDR3 in DNA: TGTGCCAGCAGCTTGACGGCCAATGAGCAGTTCTTC. It yields the protein CASSLTANEQFF.

The chain links TRBV9 to TRBJ2-2, with D tentatively TRBD2 (6 bases). Germline V gene sequence: CDR1 SGDLS, CDR2 YYNGEE. The germline V and J ends were trimmed by 0 bases and 6 bases, with 12 bases remaining between them. The length of the CDR3 is 15 residues. This chain's CDR3 is CASSVVPGESGELFF. The CDR3, as DNA: TGTGCCAGCAGCGTAGTCCCGGGAGAGTCCGGGGAGCTGTTTTTT.

Only a few counts were recorded for this clone. The chain uses TRBV9 and TRBJ2-5; 7 bases are shared with TRBD2. From germline, CDR1 is SGDLS and CDR2 YYNGEE. The CDR3 length is 15 residues. J was trimmed by 4 bases and V by 3 bases; bases with no gene match: 9. The CDR3 loop reads CASSESAGVSETQYF. The CDR3 DNA follows: TGTGCCAGCAGCGAGAGCGCGGGAGTTTCAGAGACCCAGTACTTC.

This clone was found once. The chain carries TRBV4-1 and TRBJ2-7; tentatively, D is TRBD2 (5 bases). Germline loops: CDR1 MGHRA, CDR2 YSYEKL. This CDR3 is built from 13 residues. Trimming pared 5 bases from V and 6 bases from J, leaving 14 bases between. The CDR3 loop is CASSYQLGSEQYF. The CDR3 DNA reads as TGCGCCAGCAGCTACCAATTAGGGAGCGAGCAGTACTTC.

V is TRBV27 and J is TRBJ2-6; D unresolved. The germline V gene encodes CDR1 MNHEY and CDR2 SMNVEV (reference sequence). V gave up 5 bases and J gave up 0 bases, with 11 bases separating them. The CDR3 sequence is 16 residues long. The CDR3 DNA follows: TGTGCCAGCAGTCCCCTTATCCCCTCTGGGGCCAACGTCCTGACTTTC. The encoded protein is CASSPLIPSGANVLTF.

This clone was observed a single time. V is TRBV15 and J is TRBJ2-1; no clear D. Germline CDR1 and CDR2: LNHNV and YYDKDF (reference sequence). The CDR3 has 15 residues. With 0 bases removed from V and 7 bases from J, the gap between germline ends came to 13 bases. This CDR3 reads CATSRETHGANEQFF. Written as DNA, the CDR3 is TGTGCCACCAGCAGAGAAACTCACGGAGCGAATGAGCAGTTCTTC.

The chain links TRBV14 to TRBJ2-1, with D tentatively TRBD1 (5 bases). Germline values: CDR1 SGHDN, CDR2 FVKESK. The CDR3 has 15 residues. Trimming stripped 4 bases from V and 2 bases from J, with 12 bases between. CDR3 amino acids: CASSPYRSPYNEQFF. In DNA, the CDR3 is TGTGCCAGCAGCCCCTACAGGTCCCCCTACAATGAGCAGTTCTTC. Filled out from reference TRBV14 and TRBJ2-1, the complete variable domain reads EAGVTQFPSHSVIEKGQTVTLRCDPISGHDNLYWYRRVMGKEIKFLLHFVKESKQDESGMPNNRFLAERTGGTYSTLKVQPAELEDSGVYFCASSPYRSPYNEQFFGPGTRLTVL.

The V call is TRBV7-9, the J call TRBJ2-1; D is possibly TRBD2 (6 bases). V lost 1 base, J lost 0 bases, and 10 bases lay in between. Looked up from germline, CDR1 is SEHNR and CDR2 is FQNEAQ (reference sequence). The CDR3 covers 16 residues. CDR3 DNA sequence: TGTGCCAGCAGCTTAGGACACGGGAGCTCCTACAATGAGCAGTTCTTC. Protein product: CASSLGHGSSYNEQFF.

The chain has TRBV6-1 and TRBJ2-1; 12 bases match TRBD2. The CDR3 has 16 amino acids. Germline V lookup: CDR1 MNHNS, CDR2 SASEGT. Unmatched junction bases numbered 5, after V lost 5 bases and J lost 3 bases. CDR3 coding DNA: TGTGCCAGCAGTCAAGGGACTAGCGGGTTCTACAATGAGCAGTTCTTC. Translating gives CASSQGTSGFYNEQFF.

V usage is TRBV9 and J usage is TRBJ2-7; D is possibly TRBD1 (5 bases). Germline V gives CDR1 SGDLS, CDR2 YYNGEE. This CDR3 is 16 amino acids long. V lost 0 bases to trimming and J lost 4 bases, with 17 bases between them. CDR3: CASSVEMAGNFYEQYF. In nucleotides, the CDR3 is TGTGCCAGCAGCGTAGAGATGGCAGGGAATTTTTACGAGCAGTACTTC. Combining the CDR3 with reference TRBV9 and TRBJ2-7 gives the whole variable domain DSGVTQTPKHLITATGQRVTLRCSPRSGDLSVYWYQQSLDQGLQFLIQYYNGEERAKGNILERFSAQQFPDLHSELNLSSLELGDSALYFCASSVEMAGNFYEQYFGPGTRLTVT.

This clone was detected once. V and J are TRBV9 and TRBJ2-7, with 10 bases matching TRBD2. The germline V gene has CDR1 SGDLS and CDR2 YYNGEE. The CDR3 consists of 16 residues. J gave up 4 bases and V 3 bases, and 10 bases lay outside the gene matches. CDR3 coding DNA: TGTGCCAGCAGCGCCAGCGGGAGGGCCCTCAAATACGAGCAGTACTTC. Amino acid sequence: CASSASGRALKYEQYF.

The V gene is TRBV4-3, the J gene TRBJ1-2; tentatively, D is TRBD1 (6 bases). V gave up 5 bases and J gave up 0 bases, with 13 bases separating them. The CDR3 runs 15 residues. The germline gives CDR1 LGHNA, CDR2 YSLEER. CDR3 sequence (DNA): TGCGCCAGCAGCTTCCGGACAGAGACTAACTATGGCTACACCTTC. This gives the protein CASSFRTETNYGYTF.

This clone was picked up one time. This CDR3 is also generated by other DNA sequences in the sample. V is TRBV7-9 and J is TRBJ2-3; D gene ambiguous. The CDR3 consists of 13 residues. Germline assignment: CDR1 SEHNR and CDR2 FQNEAQ (reference sequence). With 5 bases removed from V and 0 bases from J, the gap between germline ends came to 6 bases. CDR3 protein: CASSPGSTDTQYF. The CDR3, as DNA: TGTGCCAGCAGCCCCGGCAGCACAGATACGCAGTATTTT.

V usage is TRBV7-9 and J usage is TRBJ2-7; 11 nucleotides agree with TRBD1. Germline loops: CDR1 SEHNR, CDR2 FQNEAQ (reference sequence). J was trimmed by 3 bases and V by 8 bases; bases with no gene match: 6. The CDR3 totals 14 residues. The DNA for the CDR3 is TGTGCCAGCGGCGGGACAGGGGGGTTCTACGAGCAGTACTTC. Translated, it gives CASGGTGGFYEQYF.

The rearrangement joins TRBV10-3 to TRBJ2-6; D is unclear. The V end was cut by 1 base, the J end by 0 bases, with 16 bases between. The CDR3 loop spans 19 amino acids. Germline V gene sequence: CDR1 ENHRY, CDR2 SYGVKD. As DNA, the CDR3 is TGTGCCATCAGTGAGTATTACGTCAGTCAGAACTCTGGGGCCAACGTCCTGACTTTC. Its translation is CAISEYYVSQNSGANVLTF.

This clone was observed once. The chain links TRBV5-1 to TRBJ2-5, with no clear D. Trimming cost V 0 bases and J 5 bases, with 8 bases left between them. The germline V gene encodes CDR1 SGHRS and CDR2 YFSETQ. This CDR3 contains 13 residues. CDR3 bases: TGCGCCAGCAGCTTGGAGAACGGGGAGACCCAGTACTTC. Translated: CASSLENGETQYF.